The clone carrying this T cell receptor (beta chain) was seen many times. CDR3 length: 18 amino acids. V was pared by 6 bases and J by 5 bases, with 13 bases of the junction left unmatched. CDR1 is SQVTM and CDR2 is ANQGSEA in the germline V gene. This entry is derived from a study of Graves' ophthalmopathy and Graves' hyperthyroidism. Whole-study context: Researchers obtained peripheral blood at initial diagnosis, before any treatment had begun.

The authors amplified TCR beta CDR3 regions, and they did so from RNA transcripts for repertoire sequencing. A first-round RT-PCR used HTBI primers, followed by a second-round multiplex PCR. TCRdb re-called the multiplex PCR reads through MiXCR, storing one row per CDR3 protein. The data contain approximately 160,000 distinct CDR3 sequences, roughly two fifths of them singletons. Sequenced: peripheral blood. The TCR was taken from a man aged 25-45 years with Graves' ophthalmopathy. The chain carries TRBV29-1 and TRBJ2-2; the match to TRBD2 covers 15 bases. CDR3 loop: CSVGRAVGLAGGTGELFF. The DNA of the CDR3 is TGCAGCGTGGGCAGGGCCGTGGGACTAGCGGGAGGAACCGGGGAGCTGTTTTTT.